This T cell receptor beta chain was found in a study of control samples from healthy donors and cancer patients. The table lists this clone with a count of one. The table came from immunoSEQ multiplex PCR; TCRdb's copy has only in-frame clones and leaves some out. Here the sample spans roughly 84,000 clones, 91% being singletons. This CDR3 region has 15 residues. The sequenced sample was blood. The receptor was isolated from a man aged 50-60 years in good health. The chain couples TRBV21-1 to TRBJ2-7; the table's D call TRBD1 went unverified against the DNA. TRBV21-1 represents a pseudogene. The CDR3 DNA reads TGTGCCAGCAGCCCAAGGCGCAGGGGGTTCTACGAGCAGTACTTC. This sequence encodes CASSPRRRGFYEQYF.